Presented here are 23 T cell receptor beta chains from one specimen sequenced in a study of identifying expanded T cells in peripheral blood. The repertoire was sequenced with immunoSEQ multiplex PCR; TCRdb's copy has only in-frame clones and lacks some. The sample records fewer than 80,000 clones, around 83% being singletons. Sequencing input: blood. These receptors originate from a person aged 18 to 70 in good health.

This clone has a handful of counts. The gene calls are TRBV7-6 and TRBJ1-2; D may be TRBD1 (5 bases). The V and J ends lost 5 bases and 4 bases respectively, with 14 bases between them. The CDR3 extends over 14 amino acids. Germline-derived CDR1 and CDR2 are SGHVS and FNYEAQ. The CDR3 sequence: CASSPAAGSYGYTF. The CDR3 nucleotides read TGTGCCAGCAGCCCCGCCGCAGGGAGCTATGGCTACACCTTC.

This chain links TRBV18 with TRBJ2-5; TRBD2 aligns across 10 bases. Germline V CDR1 and CDR2: KGHSH, LQKENI. This CDR3 spans 16 amino acids. The V segment lost 3 bases and the J segment 1 base; nucleotides outside the gene matches: 5. Written as DNA, the CDR3 is TGTGCCAGCTCACCGGTACTAGCGGGATCCCAAGAGACCCAGTACTTC. As protein: CASSPVLAGSQETQYF.

The chain carries TRBV2 and TRBJ1-4; 7 nucleotides line up with TRBD1. There are 15 residues in the CDR3. Germline-derived CDR1 and CDR2 are SNHLY and FYNNEI. Losses at the gene ends were 3 bases for V and 6 bases for J; bases not matched to a gene: 7. The CDR3 region has the DNA TGTGCCAGCAGTGATCCGACAGGGATGGATGAAAAACTGTTTTTT. Translated, it gives CASSDPTGMDEKLFF.

The V and J genes are TRBV30 and TRBJ1-4; no firm D call. Per germline, CDR1 GTSNPN and CDR2 SVGIG (reference sequence). V lost 2 bases, J lost 3 bases, and 7 bases lay in between. The CDR3 is made up of 13 amino acids. The CDR3 coding sequence is TGTGCCTGGAGTTTTTTTTCTAATGAAAAACTGTTTTTT. This encodes CAWSFFSNEKLFF.

This chain connects TRBV19 to TRBJ1-1, with TRBD1 identical over 7 bases. The CDR3 length is 12 residues. The germline V gene has CDR1 LNHDA and CDR2 SQIVND (reference sequence). Trimming removed 6 bases from V and 11 bases from J; junction bases left unmatched: 9. CDR3 nucleotides: TGTGCCAGTAGCGAAGGGGGCCTGAGGGCTTTCTTT. It yields the protein CASSEGGLRAFF.

The genes are TRBV7-6 and TRBJ2-1; D is undetermined. V was shortened by 5 bases and J by 11 bases, with 10 bases between the two germline ends. This CDR3 is built from 11 residues. The germline gives CDR1 SGHVS, CDR2 FNYEAQ. The CDR3 DNA follows: TGTGCCAGCAGCGGGGATCTAAAGCAGTTCTTC. Translating it yields CASSGDLKQFF.

The chain uses TRBV30 and TRBJ1-4, with D possibly being TRBD1 (6 bases). With 6 bases removed from V and 8 bases from J, the gap between germline ends came to 19 bases. This CDR3 comprises 14 residues. Germline CDR1 and CDR2: GTSNPN and SVGIG (reference sequence). The CDR3 DNA follows: TGTGCCTGCAAATGGGACACCGGCTGGGAAAAACTGTTTTTT. This translates into CACKWDTGWEKLFF.

The CDR3 nucleotides read TGTGCCAGCAGCGCAGGGATTGCAACTAATGAAAAACTGTTTTTT. Encoded protein: CASSAGIATNEKLFF. The chain carries TRBV7-6 and TRBJ1-4; tentatively, D is TRBD1 (5 bases). The CDR3 loop spans 15 amino acids. With 5 bases removed from V and 0 bases from J, the gap between germline ends came to 10 bases. CDR1 SGHVS and CDR2 FNYEAQ come from the germline V gene.

This clone was counted a single time. The rearrangement joins TRBV6-5 to TRBJ1-4; 8 bases fit TRBD1. This CDR3 is 16 amino acids long. CDR1 is MNHEY, CDR2 SVGAGI, per germline. The ends lost 2 bases at V and 7 bases at J; junction bases unmatched: 9. The CDR3 nucleotides read TGTGCCAGCAGTTACCACAGGGGGGCGGCGTCTGAAAAACTGTTTTTT. This translates into CASSYHRGAASEKLFF.

V usage is TRBV10-2 and J usage is TRBJ1-1; 7 bases are shared with TRBD1. V was clipped by 5 bases and J by 11 bases; unmatched bases: 8. Per germline, CDR1 WSHSY and CDR2 SAAADI. This CDR3 has 12 residues. CDR3 sequence reads: CASSLDRLDAFF. CDR3 sequence (DNA): TGCGCCAGCAGTTTGGACAGGCTAGATGCTTTCTTT.

The chain employs TRBV5-1 and TRBJ2-7; D is ambiguous. The CDR3 is 14 residues long. Germline V gene lookup returns CDR1 SGHRS and CDR2 YFSETQ. Trimming removed 0 bases at V and 6 bases at J, with 13 bases between. This chain's CDR3 is CASSLDPASREQYV. The CDR3 nucleotides read TGCGCCAGCAGCTTGGATCCAGCGAGTCGCGAGCAGTACGTC.

The rearrangement uses TRBV19 and TRBJ1-5; 8 nucleotides line up with TRBD1. The junction had 5 bases not matched to a gene; V was cut back by 3 bases and J by 7 bases. CDR1 and CDR2 (germline): LNHDA, SQIVND (reference sequence). This CDR3 is built from 14 residues. CDR3 DNA sequence: TGTGCCAGTAGTATTCCAGGGGGCAGGCAGCCCCAGCATTTT. Its translation is CASSIPGGRQPQHF.

This clone was counted a single time. The chain carries TRBV18 and TRBJ2-5, with D possibly matching TRBD1 (6 bases). The CDR3 contains 15 residues. Germline loops: CDR1 KGHSH, CDR2 LQKENI. V gave up 6 bases and J gave up 4 bases, with 18 bases separating them. This CDR3 is CASSVSGTSIETQYF. CDR3 nucleotide sequence: TGTGCCAGCTCCGTTTCGGGGACAAGCATAGAGACCCAGTACTTC.

The chain combines TRBV7-9 with TRBJ1-1; a possible D gene is TRBD1 (5 bases). CDR1 is SEHNR, CDR2 FQNEAQ, per germline (reference sequence). V lost 1 base, J lost 4 bases, and 13 bases lay in between. The CDR3 is 15 amino acids. This chain's CDR3 is CASSLVAGLTTEAFF. The CDR3 coding sequence is TGTGCCAGCAGCTTAGTAGCAGGGTTGACCACTGAAGCTTTCTTT.

The rearrangement joins TRBV6-5 to TRBJ1-1, with D perhaps TRBD1 (5 bases). Looked up from germline, CDR1 is MNHEY and CDR2 is SVGAGI. Trimming cost V 0 bases and J 1 base, with 6 bases left between them. This CDR3 contains 14 residues. The CDR3 spells CASSYSRGNTEAFF. CDR3 DNA: TGTGCCAGCAGTTACTCGAGGGGGAACACTGAAGCTTTCTTT.

This clone was observed once. The V and J genes are TRBV6-6 and TRBJ1-5; D gene uncertain. Germline V gene data show CDR1 as MNHNY and CDR2 as SVGAGI (reference sequence). V dropped 3 bases and J dropped 7 bases, with 13 bases sitting between them. The CDR3 extends over 14 amino acids. In DNA form, the CDR3 reads TGTGCCAGCAGTTATGAGGGTGAAGTCCAGCCCCAGCATTTT. Translated: CASSYEGEVQPQHF.

V gene TRBV7-2 combines with J gene TRBJ1-1; possibly TRBD1 for D (5 bases). The CDR3 loop spans 13 amino acids. Trimming left V 3 bases short and J 5 bases short, with 10 bases between. Germline V gene lookup returns CDR1 SGHTA and CDR2 FQGNSA. The CDR3 is CASSFGRGTEAFF. The CDR3 nucleotides are TGTGCCAGCAGCTTCGGAAGGGGAACTGAAGCTTTCTTT.

This clone was recorded once. V is TRBV30 and J is TRBJ1-1, with D possibly matching TRBD1 (5 bases). CDR3 length equals 18 residues. Germline-derived CDR1 and CDR2 are GTSNPN and SVGIG (reference sequence). Trimming took off 2 bases at V and 8 bases at J, with 30 bases between the two ends. As DNA, the CDR3 is TGTGCCTGGAGTAGACCCCATGTTAACCGGGGCCCACGGCCCGAAGCTTTCTTT. It translates to CAWSRPHVNRGPRPEAFF.

V usage is TRBV5-4 and J usage is TRBJ2-3; 15 bases are a match to TRBD2. The V and J ends lost 3 bases and 1 base, in that order; junction bases with no gene match: 6. CDR1 SGHNT and CDR2 YYREEE come from the germline V gene (reference sequence). This CDR3 spans 18 amino acids. The CDR3 coding sequence is TGTGCCAGCAGCTCGGGACTAGCGGGAGGCTTTCGCACAGATACGCAGTATTTT. This gives the protein CASSSGLAGGFRTDTQYF.

This chain links TRBV18 with TRBJ2-5; maybe TRBD1 (6 bases). In germline, CDR1 is KGHSH, CDR2 LQKENI. The CDR3 is 15 residues long. Trimming took off 6 bases at V and 5 bases at J, with 19 bases between the two ends. CDR3 sequence reads: CASSQQGGLPETQYF. CDR3 DNA sequence: TGTGCCAGCTCTCAGCAAGGGGGTCTTCCGGAGACCCAGTACTTC.

This clone is a singleton in its sample. The chain employs TRBV10-3 and TRBJ1-4, with 8 bases aligning to TRBD1. CDR3 length: 18 amino acids. V dropped 4 bases and J dropped 8; count of bases not matched to a gene: 18. Germline V CDR1 and CDR2: ENHRY, SYGVKD. The CDR3 sequence: CAISGDQGAEGVREKLFF. The CDR3 DNA reads as TGTGCCATCAGTGGGGACCAGGGGGCCGAGGGGGTCAGAGAAAAACTGTTTTTT.

This chain connects TRBV5-1 to TRBJ1-5, with a possible D match to TRBD1 (5 bases). Germline CDR1 SGHRS, CDR2 YFSETQ. There are 15 residues in the CDR3. V lost 1 base, J lost 7 bases, and 15 bases lay in between. This chain's CDR3 is CASSLRGDGGQPQHF. CDR3 sequence (DNA): TGCGCCAGCAGCTTGAGAGGGGATGGTGGGCAGCCCCAGCATTTT. The entire variable domain, with the rest obtained from reference TRBV5-1 and TRBJ1-5, is as follows: KAGVTQTPRYLIKTRGQQVTLSCSPISGHRSVSWYQQTPGQGLQFLFEYFSETQRNKGNFPGRFSGRQFSNSRSEMNVSTLELGDSALYLCASSLRGDGGQPQHFGDGTRLSIL.

The chain is built from TRBV12-5 and TRBJ2-1; D may correspond to TRBD1 or TRBD2 (5 bases each). Germline CDR1 and CDR2: LGHNT and FRNRAP. Trimming took 5 bases from V and 0 from J, leaving 14 bases between them. This CDR3 is built from 16 residues. CDR3 DNA sequence: TGTGCTAGTGGTGGGACGAATCTAAGCTCCTACAATGAGCAGTTCTTC. Translating it yields CASGGTNLSSYNEQFF.